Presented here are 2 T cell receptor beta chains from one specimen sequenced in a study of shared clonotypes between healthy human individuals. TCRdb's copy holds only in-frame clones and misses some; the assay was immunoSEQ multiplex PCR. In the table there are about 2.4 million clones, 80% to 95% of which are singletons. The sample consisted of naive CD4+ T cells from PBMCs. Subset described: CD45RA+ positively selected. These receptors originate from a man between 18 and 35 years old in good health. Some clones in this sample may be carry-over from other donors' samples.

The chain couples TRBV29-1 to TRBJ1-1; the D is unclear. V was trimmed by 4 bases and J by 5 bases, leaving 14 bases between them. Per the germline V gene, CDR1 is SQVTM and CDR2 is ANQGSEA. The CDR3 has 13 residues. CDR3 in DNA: TGCAGCGTTGCCCGGGGAGAGAAAACTGAAGCTTTCTTT. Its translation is CSVARGEKTEAFF.

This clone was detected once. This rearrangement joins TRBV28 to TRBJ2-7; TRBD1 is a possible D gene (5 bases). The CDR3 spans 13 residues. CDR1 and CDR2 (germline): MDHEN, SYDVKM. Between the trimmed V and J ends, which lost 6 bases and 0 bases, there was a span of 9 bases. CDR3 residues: CASRGDSSYEQYF. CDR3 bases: TGTGCCAGCAGAGGGGATAGCTCCTACGAGCAGTACTTC.